The 20 T cell receptor beta chains below were found in one sample sequenced in a study of regulatory T cells in long-lasting Graves disease. Time point in this sample: newly diagnosed GD, antithyroid drugs for less than 3 months. From RNA extracted from PBMCs, the TCR library was made. Assembly of TCR beta libraries relied on iRepertoire HTBI primers together with Arm-PCR of CDR3 regions. One entry per CDR3 protein, called by TCRdb with MiXCR from the multiplex PCR reads. The sample lists 400,000 to 500,000 distinct CDR3 sequences, about a sixth occurring once. These data were also reused for a study on T cells in Graves' hyperthyroidism and ophthalmopathy.

The sequencing used peripheral blood mononuclear cells (PBMCs), collected at new diagnosis, from a patient treated with antithyroid drugs. Receptors originate from a young woman with Graves disease.

This clonotype appeared many times. This sequence joins TRBV3-1 and TRBJ2-1, with 7 bases fitting TRBD2. Per the germline V gene, CDR1 is LGHDT and CDR2 is YNNKEL (reference sequence). CDR3 size: 15 residues. With 4 bases clipped from V and 3 bases from J, the junction kept 6 bases outside the gene matches. CDR3 nucleotides: TGTGCCAGCAGCCCACGGACTAGGGGCTACAATGAGCAGTTCTTC. This codes for CASSPRTRGYNEQFF.

Points on this clonotype: Relative to the germline gene, one junction end is altered; a read error may explain this. The V and J genes are TRBV25-1 and TRBJ2-4; D possibly corresponds to TRBD1 (5 bases). This CDR3 is built from 14 residues. Germline CDR1 is MGHDK and CDR2 is SYGVNS. CDR3 bases: TGCAAGCCCGGGTCAGGGTGTGAAGAAAACATTCAGTACTTC. Translated: CKPGSGCEENIQYF.

This clonotype was seen ten or more times. The rearrangement links TRBV12-3 or TRBV12-4 to TRBJ2-7; 10 positions match TRBD2. The junction had 3 bases not matched to a gene; V was cut back by 5 bases and J by 2 bases. CDR3 length: 14 amino acids. CDR3 region: CASSASGSTYEQYF. DNA of the CDR3: TGTGCCAGCAGTGCTAGCGGGAGTACCTACGAGCAGTACTTC.

The V gene is TRBV11-2, the J gene TRBJ2-7; 10 nucleotides align to TRBD2. CDR1 SGHAT and CDR2 FQNNGV come from the germline V gene. The V segment lost 5 bases and the J segment 2 bases; nucleotides outside the gene matches: 6. The CDR3 sequence is 15 residues long. The CDR3 sequence: CASSQAGGRAYEQYF. In DNA form, the CDR3 reads TGTGCCAGCAGCCAAGCGGGGGGGAGGGCCTACGAGCAGTACTTC.

The chain is built from TRBV2 and TRBJ2-3; possibly TRBD1 or TRBD2 for D (5 bases each). The germline gives CDR1 SNHLY, CDR2 FYNNEI. The CDR3 is 19 amino acids. The ends were cut back, 6 bases at V and 0 bases at J, with 25 bases in the middle. The CDR3 spells CASRGDLRGPRASTDTQYF. DNA of the CDR3: TGTGCCAGCAGGGGGGATCTAAGGGGCCCTCGTGCTAGCACAGATACGCAGTATTTT.

This clonotype was seen repeatedly, ten times or more. The chain links TRBV7-9 to TRBJ1-5; perhaps TRBD1 as D (5 bases). CDR1 and CDR2 from the germline V gene are SEHNR and FQNEAQ (reference sequence). V was pared by 2 bases and J by 6 bases, with 17 bases between. This CDR3 has 16 residues. The CDR3 DNA is TGTGCCAGCAGCTTATCCCGTGGGGGGAGTGCTCAGCCCCAGCATTTT. It specifies CASSLSRGGSAQPQHF. Complete variable domain (other parts from reference TRBV7-9 and TRBJ1-5): DTGVSQNPRHKITKRGQNVTFRCDPISEHNRLYWYRQTLGQGPEFLTYFQNEAQLEKSRLLSDRFSAERPKGSFSTLEIQRTEQGDSAMYLCASSLSRGGSAQPQHFGDGTRLSIL.

This clonotype has a handful of counts. The rearrangement links TRBV20-1 to TRBJ2-2, with 16 bases identical to TRBD2. V lost 4 bases and J lost 4; bases outside the gene matches: 6. The CDR3 loop spans 17 amino acids. Germline assignment: CDR1 DFQATT and CDR2 SNEGSKA (reference sequence). The CDR3 DNA reads TGCAGTGCTAAGGGACTAGCGGGAGGGTGGTCCACCGGGGAGCTGTTTTTT. It codes for CSAKGLAGGWSTGELFF.

In DNA, the CDR3 is TGTGCCAGCAGCCAAAGGTCCCACAATGAGCAGTTCTTC. Its translation is CASSQRSHNEQFF. The rearrangement links TRBV6-2 or TRBV6-3 to TRBJ2-1; D gene uncertain. Trimming shortened V by 6 bases and J by 5 bases, and 11 bases separated the two germline ends. The germline V gene has CDR1 MNHEY and CDR2 SVGEGT. The CDR3 consists of 13 residues.

This clonotype was seen a few times. This may be a read error, as it is one base from a much larger clone. This chain uses TRBV6-5 with TRBJ2-3; TRBD1 aligns across 7 bases. This CDR3 spans 15 amino acids. CDR1 and CDR2 (germline): MNHEY, SVGAGI. The DNA for the CDR3 is TGTGCCAGCAGTTTTCGGACAGGACGCACAGATGCGCAGTATTTT. This encodes CASSFRTGRTDAQYF.

There are many counts of this clonotype. The chain joins TRBV2 to TRBJ1-6; D might be TRBD1 (5 bases). Between the trimmed V and J ends, which lost 7 bases and 7 bases, there was a span of 5 bases. The CDR3 consists of 11 residues. Germline CDR1 reads SNHLY; CDR2 reads FYNNEI. DNA for the CDR3: TGTGCCAGCAAGGGGAATTCACCCCTCCACTTT. This encodes CASKGNSPLHF.

This clonotype appeared many times. The V and J genes are TRBV28 and TRBJ1-1, with D unclear. Trimming removed 1 base at V and 5 bases at J, with 17 bases between. The germline CDR1 and CDR2 sequences are MDHEN and SYDVKM. CDR3 size: 16 residues. In DNA form, the CDR3 reads TGTGCCAGCAGTTTATTTTCCCAGCTATTAAAAACTGAAGCTTTCTTT. Protein: CASSLFSQLLKTEAFF.

Many counts were recorded for this clonotype. The chain combines TRBV15 with TRBJ2-3; TRBD2 might be the D (5 bases). Germline V CDR1 and CDR2: LNHNV, YYDKDF (reference sequence). V was pared by 5 bases and J by 0 bases, with 12 bases between. CDR3 size: 15 residues. For the CDR3, the DNA is TGTGCCACCAGCGGTTTGGCTAGCAGCACAGATACGCAGTATTTT. Encoded protein: CATSGLASSTDTQYF.

This chain links TRBV18 with TRBJ2-2; tentatively, D is TRBD1 or TRBD2 (5 bases each). Trimming removed 3 bases at V and 0 bases at J, with 14 bases between. The germline CDR1 and CDR2 sequences are KGHSH and LQKENI. There are 17 residues in the CDR3. Here the CDR3 DNA reads TGTGCCAGCTCACCCAGGGCCCGGGGCGCGAACACCGGGGAGCTGTTTTTT. Protein product: CASSPRARGANTGELFF.

This clonotype has at least ten counts. The J gene is TRBJ2-1, the V gene TRBV6-2 or TRBV6-3, with 13 bases matching TRBD2. CDR1 is MNHEY, CDR2 SVGEGT, per germline. The CDR3 consists of 15 residues. J was trimmed by 8 bases and V by 4 bases; bases with no gene match: 5. The CDR3 DNA sequence: TGTGCCAGCAGTTTCCGACTAGCGGGAGGCGATGAGCAGTTCTTC. It codes for CASSFRLAGGDEQFF.

This clonotype was found many times. The J gene is TRBJ1-2, the V gene TRBV12-3 or TRBV12-4, with a weak D call TRBD1 (5 bases). The CDR3 loop spans 13 amino acids. The V end lost 4 bases, the J end lost 2 bases, and 8 bases lay between the germline ends. The CDR3 protein is CASSSRVNYGYTF. In DNA, the CDR3 is TGTGCCAGCAGTTCCAGGGTAAACTATGGCTACACCTTC.

This clonotype came up a few times. The chain has TRBV19 and TRBJ2-1; the match to TRBD2 covers 7 bases. With V trimmed by 6 bases and J by 4 bases, 12 bases remained unmatched. In germline, CDR1 is LNHDA, CDR2 SQIVND (reference sequence). The CDR3 has 16 residues. CDR3 sequence reads: CASSPPREIGYNEQFF. The CDR3 coding sequence is TGTGCCAGTAGCCCCCCGCGGGAGATTGGTTACAATGAGCAGTTCTTC.

The sample holds many counts of this clonotype. The chain couples TRBV7-8 to TRBJ1-5; D is undetermined. This CDR3 spans 15 amino acids. V shed 5 bases and J shed 5 bases, with 16 bases lying between them. Looked up from germline, CDR1 is SGHVS and CDR2 is FQNEAQ. The CDR3 DNA reads TGTGCCAGCAGCCCTGGTCGGGCAGGTCATCAGCCCCAGCATTTT. Encoded protein: CASSPGRAGHQPQHF.

V usage is TRBV5-1 and J usage is TRBJ2-2; TRBD2 agrees at 11 bases. Unmatched junction bases numbered 4, after V lost 7 bases and J lost 5 bases. CDR3 size: 14 residues. Germline V CDR1 and CDR2: SGHRS, YFSETQ. The chain's CDR3 is CASQLAGVTGELFF. The CDR3 DNA is TGCGCCAGCCAACTAGCGGGAGTTACCGGGGAGCTGTTTTTT.

This clonotype was recorded at least ten times. The genes are TRBV7-2 and TRBJ1-1; perhaps TRBD1 as D (5 bases). V dropped 6 bases and J dropped 2 bases, with 13 bases sitting between them. CDR3 length equals 14 residues. Germline CDR1 SGHTA, CDR2 FQGNSA. This CDR3 is CASRKTGPNTEAFF. The CDR3 bases are TGTGCCAGCAGGAAAACAGGACCCAACACTGAAGCTTTCTTT.

This clonotype was seen ten or more times. The chain employs TRBV28 and TRBJ2-6; no reliable D call. V was trimmed by 4 bases and J by 2 bases, leaving 6 bases between them. The germline gives CDR1 MDHEN, CDR2 SYDVKM. The CDR3 has 14 residues. As DNA, the CDR3 is TGTGCCAGCAGTTCCCTAGCTGGGGCCAACGTCCTGACTTTC. Protein sequence: CASSSLAGANVLTF.